The rows below give T cell receptor beta chains drawn from one sample of a study of cytomegalovirus exposure and HLA in healthy donors. Method: immunoSEQ multiplex PCR; TCRdb's copy keeps in-frame clones and lacks some. The table has 200,000 or so clones, 80% to 85% seen once; the top ten hold around 2%. The sample consisted of PBMCs. The receptors shown here come from a woman aged 18-29 years in good health and CMV-seropositive. The conserved cysteine and the conserved F or W are not part of the CDR3 here. A D gene is named only where the DNA matches it firmly. Some rows have no size entry. The others give once, few or many, or a class for an expanded clone.

V: TRBV7-9
D: TRBD1
size: .
CDR3: ASSIGTGGTTYEQY

V: TRBV28
D: .
size: .
CDR3: ASSLQTGFNQPQH

V: TRBV19
D: .
size: .
CDR3: ASSTPGGLPPDTQY

V: TRBV11-2
D: .
size: .
CDR3: ASSRGGPGDVGELF

V: TRBV11-3
D: .
size: .
CDR3: ASSFLGGGTDTQY

V: TRBV7-6
D: TRBD1
size: .
CDR3: ASSLRQGRLYEQY

V: TRBV19
D: .
size: .
CDR3: ASSMGGTEAF

V: TRBV9
D: .
size: .
CDR3: ASSVGARGSRGNEQF

V: TRBV6-1
D: TRBD1
size: .
CDR3: ASARQGSTEAF

V: TRBV6-5
D: .
size: .
CDR3: ASSYRPRAAEAF

V: TRBV2
D: TRBD2
size: .
CDR3: ASSELRGEKGELF

V: TRBV6-1
D: TRBD2
size: .
CDR3: ASSENVLAGGHPKETQY

V: TRBV28
D: .
size: .
CDR3: ASTEVSGNTIY

V: TRBV19
D: .
size: .
CDR3: ASSMDSLEAF

V: TRBV5-4
D: TRBD1
size: .
CDR3: ASSDGTGSSGELF

V: TRBV11-1
D: .
size: .
CDR3: ASSLGVKNTEAF

V: TRBV7-2
D: .
size: once
CDR3: ASSLGGNSLPQPQH

V: TRBV6-4
D: .
size: .
CDR3: ASSEGPQETQY

V: TRBV6-4
D: TRBD1
size: .
CDR3: ASSDGTGAGYGYT

V: TRBV28
D: TRBD2
size: .
CDR3: ASRSAGGGHNEQF

V: TRBV6-4
D: .
size: .
CDR3: ASSQDSSGANVLT

V: TRBV18
D: .
size: .
CDR3: ASSSGLNTEAF

V: TRBV15
D: .
size: once
CDR3: ATSRGLQGNYGYT

V: TRBV7-9
D: .
size: .
CDR3: ASSPTGNYGYT

V: TRBV27
D: TRBD1
size: .
CDR3: ATGDSYEQY

V: TRBV28
D: TRBD2
size: .
CDR3: ACREGGYEQY

V: TRBV9
D: TRBD1
size: .
CDR3: ASSVGTGVKTEAF

V: TRBV7-9
D: .
size: .
CDR3: ASSLDRAEQY

V: TRBV11-3
D: .
size: .
CDR3: ASSHGRLGTGELF

V: TRBV11-1
D: .
size: .
CDR3: ASSSRQEINSPLH

V: TRBV29-1
D: .
size: .
CDR3: SALPGSAYNEQF

V: TRBV5-6
D: TRBD1
size: .
CDR3: ASSPLEGTGRRGTDTQY

V: TRBV7-4
D: .
size: .
CDR3: ASSPRQAEDEKPF

V: TRBV2
D: .
size: .
CDR3: ASSEPGEQF

V: TRBV12-5
D: TRBD2
size: .
CDR3: ASGLALAGASQTQY

V: TRBV6-4
D: TRBD2
size: .
CDR3: ASSESGENTGELF

V: TRBV6-5
D: TRBD1
size: .
CDR3: ASSYGTANYGYT

V: TRBV27
D: TRBD1
size: few
CDR3: ASSSTGTRNIQY

V: TRBV4-2
D: TRBD2
size: .
CDR3: ASSQGAAGVDTQY

V: TRBV29-1
D: .
size: .
CDR3: SVLDREGYEQY

V: TRBV2
D: TRBD1
size: .
CDR3: ASRATGGVFEETQY

V: TRBV19
D: TRBD1
size: once
CDR3: AGRDSNNSPLH

V: TRBV5-1
D: .
size: .
CDR3: ASSFDMTDTQY

V: TRBV7-7
D: TRBD2
size: once
CDR3: ASSQGLAGTREQY

V: TRBV27
D: TRBD1
size: few
CDR3: ASSQGAAVYEQF

V: TRBV5-5
D: .
size: .
CDR3: ASSLQGGRYEQY

V: TRBV9
D: .
size: .
CDR3: ASSVVPSGKTGNTIY

V: TRBV6-5
D: .
size: .
CDR3: ASETGTGELF